Given below is one T cell receptor (beta chain) in context. Antigen unknown. Trimming removed 5 bases from V and 10 bases from J, with 18 bases in between. The germline V gene encodes CDR1 LNHDA and CDR2 SQIVND (reference sequence). This CDR3 is 15 amino acids long. This sample is part of a study of T cell responses to AZD1222 COVID-19 vaccine. Study-wide context: Pooled in the analysis were second doses at about 4 or about 12 weeks. Study conclusions and caveats: The donor cohort was predominantly white British with a female majority, and clonal diversity may have been underestimated. Compared with day 0, the breadth and depth of the Spike-specific TCR repertoire rose significantly after two doses of AZD1222. The study reported that nearly half of spike-specific TCRs target unmutated variant regions.

Measured with immunoSEQ multiplex PCR; TCRdb has only the in-frame clones, and not every one. The table shows some 120,000 clones, with 91% occurring only once. The clonotype comes from an adult in good health. The rearrangement uses TRBV19 and TRBJ1-6; maybe TRBD1 (5 bases). Source: peripheral blood, taken on day 0 of AZD1222 vaccination. The CDR3 DNA reads as TGTGCCAGTAGTCCGACAGCACCCTCGGGATCACCCCTCCACTTT. This encodes CASSPTAPSGSPLHF.